The clone carrying this TCR beta chain was seen a few times. Antigen: not known. PCR was performed a second time for 7 to 11 cycles using a sample-barcoded 5' primer and a J-beta primer mix. Each of the cDNA molecules was tagged by a template-switch adaptor with 12 random nucleotides. TCRdb re-called the 5' RACE reads with MiXCR, one entry per CDR3 protein. The table shows fewer than 2,000,000 distinct CDR3 sequences, with approximately 39% occurring only once. This specimen comes from a study of blood T cells in healthy people across ages. This CDR3 has 19 amino acids. V lost 0 bases and J 7 bases, leaving 28 bases between the germline ends. CDR1 is SGHRS, CDR2 YFSETQ, per germline. Overall study results and limits: Naive T cell percentage strongly correlated with TCR beta diversity. The fall in TCR beta diversity per million T cells was roughly linear with age.

The sequencing input was blood. The chain uses TRBV5-1 and TRBJ1-2; perhaps TRBD1 as D (6 bases). This receptor was taken from a human donor in good health. CDR3 sequence: CASSLEGGAPDRFASGYTF. Here the CDR3 DNA reads TGCGCCAGCAGCTTGGAGGGGGGGGCTCCCGATCGGTTTGCGAGTGGCTACACCTTC.